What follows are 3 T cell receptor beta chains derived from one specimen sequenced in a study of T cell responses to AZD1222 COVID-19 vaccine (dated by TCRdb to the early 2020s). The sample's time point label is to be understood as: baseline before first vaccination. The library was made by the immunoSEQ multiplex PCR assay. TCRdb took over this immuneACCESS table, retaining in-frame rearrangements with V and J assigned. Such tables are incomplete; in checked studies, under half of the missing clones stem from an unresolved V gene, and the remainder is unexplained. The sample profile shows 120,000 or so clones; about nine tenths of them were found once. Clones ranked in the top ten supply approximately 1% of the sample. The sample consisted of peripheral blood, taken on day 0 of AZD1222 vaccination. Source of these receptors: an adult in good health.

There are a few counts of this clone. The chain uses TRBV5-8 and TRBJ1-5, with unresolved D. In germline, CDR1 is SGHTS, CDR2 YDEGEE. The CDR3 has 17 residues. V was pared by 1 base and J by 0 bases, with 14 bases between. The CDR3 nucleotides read TGTGCCAGCAGCTTGTGGTCAGGACCCTATAGCAATCAGCCCCAGCATTTT. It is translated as CASSLWSGPYSNQPQHF.

The CDR3 here is CASSPYRGPYSPLHF. DNA for the CDR3: TGTGCCAGTAGTCCCTACAGGGGGCCTTATTCACCCCTCCACTTT. This rearrangement joins TRBV19 to TRBJ1-6, with 9 bases lining up with TRBD1. V gave up 5 bases and J gave up 8 bases; unmatched junction bases: 7. Looked up from germline, CDR1 is LNHDA and CDR2 is SQIVND (reference sequence). CDR3 length equals 15 residues.

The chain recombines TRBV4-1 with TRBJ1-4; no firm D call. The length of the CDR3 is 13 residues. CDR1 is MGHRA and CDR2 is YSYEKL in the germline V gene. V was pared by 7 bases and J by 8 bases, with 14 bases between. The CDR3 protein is CASTGRNEEKLFF. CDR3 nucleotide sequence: TGCGCCAGCACAGGCAGGAACGAGGAAAAACTGTTTTTT.